A single sample gave rise to the 4 T cell receptor beta chains below, sequenced in a study of T cells after yellow fever vaccination (dated by TCRdb to between 2019 and 2020). The treatment or condition tag for this specimen amounts to: live attenuated yellow fever vaccine strain. The library was prepared using 5' RACE. Data came from an Illumina HiSeq 2500. TCRdb itself trimmed the public reads at Q25 with fastp, ran MiXCR and retained productive beta chains. Every entry covers one CDR3 protein and lists the most common genes and DNA from its rows. This sample lists some 560,000 distinct CDR3 sequences; 15% to 20% were detected once. The top ten clonotypes cover around an eighth of the sample. Specimen: PBMCs, collected 15 days after the yellow fever booster vaccination. Receptor source: a man aged 30 to 39 who received the YFV17D yellow fever vaccine.

This clonotype was seen a few times. The rearrangement uses TRBV4-2 and TRBJ2-7; 11 bases agree with TRBD1. V lost 0 bases, J lost 3 bases, and 1 base stayed unmatched. The CDR3 covers 15 residues. CDR1 LGHNA and CDR2 YNFKEQ come from the germline V gene. Written as DNA, the CDR3 is TGTGCCAGCAGCCAAGAGGGGACAGGGGGCTACGAGCAGTACTTC. Translated: CASSQEGTGGYEQYF.

CDR3 in DNA: TGTGCCAGCAGTTCCCCTCACAGGCCCGAGGGCGAGCAGTACTTC. This codes for CASSSPHRPEGEQYF. The V gene is TRBV6-2 or TRBV6-3, the J gene TRBJ2-7; D could derive from TRBD1 or TRBD2 (5 bases each). The CDR3 is 15 residues long. Germline CDR1 and CDR2: MNHEY and SVGEGT. With 4 bases removed from V and 6 bases from J, the gap between germline ends came to 19 bases.

This rearrangement joins TRBV19 to TRBJ1-3, with D uncertain. Germline V gives CDR1 LNHDA, CDR2 SQIVND (reference sequence). The CDR3 totals 17 residues. Trimming pared 3 bases from V and 0 bases from J, leaving 15 bases between. In DNA form, the CDR3 reads TGTGCCAGTAGTATCACCGCTGGGGTCCTCTCTGGAAACACCATATATTTT. This codes for CASSITAGVLSGNTIYF.

The rearrangement joins TRBV6-5 to TRBJ1-4, with unresolved D. Germline V gene data show CDR1 as MNHEY and CDR2 as SVGAGI. Between the trimmed V and J ends, which lost 3 bases and 0 bases, there was a span of 11 bases. The length of the CDR3 is 16 residues. CDR3: CASSYDHGTTNEKLFF. The DNA for the CDR3 is TGTGCCAGCAGTTATGATCATGGCACAACTAATGAAAAACTGTTTTTT.